A single sample gave rise to the 4 T cell receptor beta chains below, sequenced in a study of spatial heterogeneity in lung cancer. TCRdb analysed the 5' RACE reads with MiXCR anew, one entry per CDR3 protein. The table has about 38,000 distinct CDR3 sequences, roughly 8% seen once. Time point given: sample taken at primary tumor resection. This specimen consisted of PBMCs, obtained at surgery. These receptors originate from a male donor with early-stage non-small cell lung cancer.

This clonotype has a count of ten or more. DNA of the CDR3: TGTGCCACCGGGTACAGGAGCGGGAGGGGGATCGATGAGCAGTTCTTC. Its translation: CATGYRSGRGIDEQFF. The chain recombines TRBV24-1 with TRBJ2-1; TRBD2 aligns across 10 bases. Trimming removed 9 bases from V and 8 bases from J; junction bases left unmatched: 15. Germline values: CDR1 KGHDR, CDR2 SFDVKD. This CDR3 comprises 16 residues.

This clonotype was observed a few times. The V call is TRBV20-1, the J call TRBJ2-7; 13 positions match TRBD2. The CDR3 is 16 residues long. Per germline, CDR1 DFQATT and CDR2 SNEGSKA (reference sequence). The trim removed 6 bases at V and 3 bases at J, leaving 11 bases unmatched. This CDR3 reads CSAEDQTSGGIYEQYF. DNA for the CDR3: TGCAGTGCGGAGGACCAGACTAGCGGGGGGATCTACGAGCAGTACTTC.

This clonotype came up many times. V gene TRBV29-1 combines with J gene TRBJ1-2; D unresolved. V lost 4 bases to trimming and J lost 4 bases, with 7 bases between them. This CDR3 spans 11 amino acids. CDR1 SQVTM and CDR2 ANQGSEA come from the germline V gene. CDR3 protein: CSVVQIYGYTF. The CDR3 DNA reads TGCAGCGTTGTGCAGATCTATGGCTACACCTTC.

The chain couples TRBV9 to TRBJ2-2; 10 bases are shared with TRBD2. The germline gives CDR1 SGDLS, CDR2 YYNGEE. The J segment lost 2 bases and the V segment lost 3 bases, leaving 10 bases of the junction unmatched. This CDR3 is 18 amino acids long. Here the CDR3 reads CASSASRLAGVNTGELFF. DNA of the CDR3: TGTGCCAGCAGCGCCTCACGGCTAGCGGGAGTAAACACCGGGGAGCTGTTTTTT.